The 18 T cell receptor beta chains given below trace back to one sample, sequenced in a study of CD8 T cells in Susac syndrome. An amount of RNA that ranged from roughly 0.5 to 1 ug was reverse transcribed with random hexamers. TCRdb called the immunoSEQ multiplex PCR reads again in MiXCR, with one record for every CDR3 protein. The sample lists 200,000 to 250,000 distinct CDR3 sequences, 94% occurring once. The sequenced material came from CD4+ T cells from PBMCs. These receptors all come from a human donor with Susac syndrome.

The sample holds one count of this clonotype. The CDR3 DNA is TGTGCCAGCAGCTTGGAAGTAGGCACAGATACGCAGTATTTT. As protein: CASSLEVGTDTQYF. The chain recombines TRBV7-2 with TRBJ2-3; no reliable D call. This CDR3 spans 14 amino acids. Germline V CDR1 and CDR2: SGHTA, FQGNSA. Trimming removed 3 bases at V and 1 base at J, with 8 bases between.

J is TRBJ2-3 and V is TRBV5-6, with 8 bases identical to TRBD1. Trimming cost V 5 bases and J 2 bases; bases outside gene matches: 7. Germline lookup yields CDR1 SGHDT and CDR2 YYEEEE. This CDR3 is 15 amino acids long. The CDR3 loop reads CASSPRTGNTDTQYF. For the CDR3, the DNA is TGTGCCAGCAGTCCCAGGACAGGGAACACAGATACGCAGTATTTT. Supplemented by reference TRBV5-6 and TRBJ2-3, the full variable domain reads DAGVTQSPTHLIKTRGQQVTLRCSPKSGHDTVSWYQQALGQGPQFIFQYYEEEERQRGNFPDRFSGHQFPNYSSELNVNALLLGDSALYLCASSPRTGNTDTQYFGPGTRLTVL.

The J gene is TRBJ2-1, the V gene TRBV30; maybe TRBD2 (6 bases). Trimming removed 4 bases from V and 14 bases from J, with 18 bases in between. Germline V gene data show CDR1 as GTSNPN and CDR2 as SVGIG (reference sequence). The CDR3 length is 12 residues. The CDR3: CAWTTSREVEFF. As DNA, the CDR3 is TGTGCCTGGACCACGTCAAGGGAGGTTGAGTTCTTC.

The gene calls are TRBV30 and TRBJ1-1, with TRBD1 identical over 8 bases. Germline values: CDR1 GTSNPN, CDR2 SVGIG (reference sequence). V trimming: 3 bases; J trimming: 5 bases; junction bases outside the gene matches: 5. CDR3 size: 13 residues. This CDR3 is CAWRVDRGTEAFF. The CDR3 coding sequence is TGTGCCTGGAGAGTAGACAGGGGTACTGAAGCTTTCTTT.

The rearrangement links TRBV4-2 to TRBJ2-5; 9 nucleotides agree with TRBD1. J was trimmed by 4 bases and V by 4 bases; bases with no gene match: 10. CDR1 is LGHNA, CDR2 YNFKEQ, per germline. CDR3 length: 16 residues. This CDR3 is CASSPKVGQGGETQYF. The CDR3 nucleotides are TGTGCCAGCAGCCCGAAGGTGGGACAGGGAGGAGAGACCCAGTACTTC.

This chain connects TRBV6-1 to TRBJ1-3; TRBD1 might be the D (5 bases). Trimming took off 5 bases at V and 2 bases at J, with 22 bases between the two ends. This CDR3 comprises 18 residues. Germline lookup yields CDR1 MNHNS and CDR2 SASEGT. CDR3 residues: CASSPESDRNLPGNTIYF. DNA of the CDR3: TGTGCCAGCAGTCCTGAATCTGACAGAAACCTCCCTGGAAACACCATATATTTT.

With respect to this clonotype: At one boundary the junction diverges from the germline segment, which might be a read error. V and J are TRBV5-1 and TRBJ2-7; TRBD1 agrees at 9 bases. Germline V gene lookup returns CDR1 SGHRS and CDR2 YFSETQ. The CDR3 sequence is 13 residues long. CDR3 in DNA: TGCGCCGGCAGCTTCGGACAGGGGTGGGAGCAGTACTTC. It specifies CAGSFGQGWEQYF.

The chain links TRBV28 to TRBJ1-2; the D is unclear. This CDR3 contains 13 residues. Between the trimmed V and J ends, which lost 6 bases and 4 bases, there was a span of 12 bases. The V gene's germline CDR1 is MDHEN and CDR2 SYDVKM. CDR3 coding DNA: TGTGCCAGCAGGGTAACAGTTAGCTATGGCTACACCTTC. This codes for CASRVTVSYGYTF.

V and J are TRBV7-3 and TRBJ2-1; TRBD1 agrees at 9 bases. Germline CDR1 reads SGHTA; CDR2 reads FQGTGA. The CDR3 runs to 14 residues. The V and J ends lost 5 bases and 7 bases, in that order; junction bases with no gene match: 6. CDR3 loop: CASSPDRGRNEQFF. The CDR3 DNA reads TGTGCCAGCAGCCCGGACAGGGGTAGGAATGAGCAGTTCTTC.

This rearrangement joins TRBV3-1 to TRBJ1-1, with a weak D call TRBD1 (5 bases). Trimming removed 3 bases from V and 3 bases from J, with 20 bases in between. Per the germline V gene, CDR1 is LGHDT and CDR2 is YNNKEL (reference sequence). CDR3 length: 17 residues. CDR3 region: CASSHDSTALGYTEAFF. The CDR3 nucleotides are TGTGCCAGCAGCCATGACAGCACCGCCTTAGGGTACACTGAAGCTTTCTTT.

This clonotype is a singleton in its sample. The chain is built from TRBV20-1 and TRBJ1-2, with D unresolved. Germline CDR1 reads DFQATT; CDR2 reads SNEGSKA (reference sequence). Trimming took 5 bases from V and 3 from J, leaving 16 bases between them. This CDR3 comprises 14 residues. In DNA form, the CDR3 reads TGCAGTGCTTTTTCCGGGATCGGGGACTATGGCTACACCTTC. Translation gives CSAFSGIGDYGYTF.

The V call is TRBV2, the J call TRBJ2-7; 9 bases agree with TRBD1. The CDR3 totals 13 residues. Trimming took 10 bases from V and 5 from J; bases not matched to a gene: 9. Germline-derived CDR1 and CDR2 are SNHLY and FYNNEI. As DNA, the CDR3 is TGTGCCACCACGGGACAGGGCGTCGACGAGCAGTACTTC. Its translation: CATTGQGVDEQYF.

The chain uses TRBV7-2 and TRBJ2-3; D gene ambiguous. Germline values: CDR1 SGHTA, CDR2 FQGNSA. This CDR3 spans 15 amino acids. Trimming removed 1 base at V and 0 bases at J, with 8 bases between. CDR3 in amino acids: CASSLDTDSTDTQYF. In DNA form, the CDR3 reads TGTGCCAGCAGCTTAGATACCGACAGCACAGATACGCAGTATTTT.

The rearrangement links TRBV30 to TRBJ2-3, with D maybe TRBD2 (7 bases). With 3 bases removed from V and 6 bases from J, the gap between germline ends came to 19 bases. The CDR3 contains 15 residues. Germline V gives CDR1 GTSNPN, CDR2 SVGIG (reference sequence). The CDR3 protein is CAWSHKGGGSDTQYF. In DNA form, the CDR3 reads TGTGCCTGGAGCCACAAAGGGGGGGGCTCGGATACGCAGTATTTT.

V is TRBV15 and J is TRBJ1-2; a weak D match, TRBD1 (5 bases). This CDR3 has 13 amino acids. The germline gives CDR1 LNHNV, CDR2 YYDKDF (reference sequence). V gave up 4 bases and J gave up 6 bases, with 12 bases separating them. In DNA form, the CDR3 reads TGTGCCACCAGCACGGGGGAGGGGAATGGCTACACCTTC. Translation gives CATSTGEGNGYTF.

The CDR3 sequence: CSARDRGTGNTEAFF. CDR3 in DNA: TGCAGTGCTAGAGATCGAGGGACAGGGAACACTGAAGCTTTCTTT. This chain connects TRBV20-1 to TRBJ1-1; TRBD1 matches at 8 bases. CDR1 is DFQATT, CDR2 SNEGSKA, per germline (reference sequence). Trimming took 0 bases from V and 1 from J; bases not matched to a gene: 4. The CDR3 contains 15 residues.

J is TRBJ2-2 and V is TRBV24-1, with 7 bases that match TRBD1. Germline lookup yields CDR1 KGHDR and CDR2 SFDVKD. V shed 7 bases, J shed 0 bases, and the junction held 10 bases outside the gene matches. The CDR3 runs to 17 residues. This chain's CDR3 is CATRAGQQGSNTGELFF. The DNA for the CDR3 is TGTGCCACCAGGGCCGGCCAACAGGGGTCGAACACCGGGGAGCTGTTTTTT.

The V and J genes are TRBV20-1 and TRBJ1-5; 10 positions match TRBD1. The CDR3 runs to 12 residues. Germline loops: CDR1 DFQATT, CDR2 SNEGSKA (reference sequence). The V and J ends lost 7 bases and 4 bases, in that order; junction bases with no gene match: 1. Here the CDR3 reads CSGTGGNQPQHF. DNA of the CDR3: TGCAGTGGGACAGGGGGGAATCAGCCCCAGCATTTT.